The 9 T cell receptor beta chains below were found in one sample sequenced in a study of blood T cells in healthy people across ages. Primed by a sample-barcoded 5' primer and a J-beta primer mix, a second PCR proceeded for 7 to 11 cycles. TCRdb re-analysed the 5' RACE reads in MiXCR, keeping a single row per CDR3 protein. The sample shows fewer than 1.5 million distinct CDR3 sequences, approximately 40% of them seen only once. Sequences were obtained from blood. The source of these receptors is a woman aged 18-29 years in good health.

This clonotype was picked up a small number of times. V and J are TRBV5-1 and TRBJ2-1, with TRBD2 matching 9 bases. J was trimmed by 7 bases and V by 0 bases; bases with no gene match: 8. Germline values: CDR1 SGHRS, CDR2 YFSETQ. This CDR3 has 16 amino acids. This CDR3 is CASSLGSSGDLNEQFF. In DNA, the CDR3 is TGCGCCAGCAGCTTGGGGTCTAGCGGGGATCTTAATGAGCAGTTCTTC. The full variable domain, completed using reference TRBV5-1 and TRBJ2-1, is KAGVTQTPRYLIKTRGQQVTLSCSPISGHRSVSWYQQTPGQGLQFLFEYFSETQRNKGNFPGRFSGRQFSNSRSEMNVSTLELGDSALYLCASSLGSSGDLNEQFFGPGTRLTVL.

This clonotype has a handful of counts. V and J are TRBV29-1 and TRBJ2-5; perhaps TRBD1 as D (6 bases). CDR1 SQVTM and CDR2 ANQGSEA come from the germline V gene. The CDR3 is 14 amino acids. Trimming removed 2 bases at V and 2 bases at J, with 12 bases between. The CDR3 sequence: CSVEPSGQQETQYF. In DNA form, the CDR3 reads TGCAGCGTTGAACCCTCAGGACAGCAAGAGACCCAGTACTTC.

This chain joins TRBV7-2 and TRBJ1-1, with D possibly TRBD1 on 6 matching bases. The germline gives CDR1 SGHTA, CDR2 FQGNSA. The germline V and J ends were trimmed by 1 base and 4 bases, with 13 bases remaining between them. CDR3 length: 15 amino acids. The CDR3 DNA sequence: TGTGCCAGCAGCTTAGAGGGGAGGGGGGTCACTGAAGCTTTCTTT. This codes for CASSLEGRGVTEAFF.

This clonotype was observed a few times. The rearrangement uses TRBV29-1 and TRBJ2-2; D is ambiguous. Germline-derived CDR1 and CDR2 are SQVTM and ANQGSEA. Deletions cut 7 bases from V and 0 bases from J, with 12 bases between. The CDR3 is made up of 14 amino acids. The CDR3 DNA is TGCAGCGCTGCCAAGACAACGAACACCGGGGAGCTGTTTTTT. Encoded protein: CSAAKTTNTGELFF.

The V gene is TRBV12-3 or TRBV12-4, the J gene TRBJ2-5; no firm D call. V was clipped by 7 bases and J by 1 base, with 13 bases between them. This CDR3 has 14 amino acids. In DNA form, the CDR3 reads TGTGCCAGCACATTAGGGTCCCGCCAAGAGACCCAGTACTTC. This gives the protein CASTLGSRQETQYF.

This clonotype was seen ten or more times. CDR3 nucleotide sequence: TGTGCCAGCAGCTTAGAGGGTATCAGCTACAATGAGCAGTTCTTC. This encodes CASSLEGISYNEQFF. The chain joins TRBV7-2 to TRBJ2-1; D not resolved. The V and J ends lost 1 base and 3 bases respectively, with 10 bases between them. The CDR3 totals 15 residues. Germline lookup yields CDR1 SGHTA and CDR2 FQGNSA.

The chain carries TRBV7-2 and TRBJ2-1; 9 bases align to TRBD2. This CDR3 comprises 15 residues. Germline CDR1 is SGHTA and CDR2 is FQGNSA. Trimming took 2 bases from V and 8 from J; bases not matched to a gene: 7. In DNA, the CDR3 is TGTGCCAGCAGCTTACTAGCGGGGAACAGGGATGAGCAGTTCTTC. Its protein product is CASSLLAGNRDEQFF.

This clonotype was detected a few times. V is TRBV7-2 and J is TRBJ2-7, with D possibly matching TRBD1 (5 bases). Germline V gene sequence: CDR1 SGHTA, CDR2 FQGNSA. The CDR3 is 16 amino acids. V was shortened by 1 base and J by 2 bases, with 15 bases between the two germline ends. This CDR3 is CASSLGLGASTYEQYF. CDR3 in DNA: TGTGCCAGCAGCTTAGGTCTAGGGGCTTCAACCTACGAGCAGTACTTC.

This clonotype was observed a few times. The chain employs TRBV29-1 and TRBJ1-2; D gene unclear. V was shortened by 0 bases and J by 5 bases, with 13 bases between the two germline ends. CDR3 size: 14 residues. Per the germline V gene, CDR1 is SQVTM and CDR2 is ANQGSEA. Here the CDR3 DNA reads TGCAGCGTTGAAGACCGCAGATATCTATATGGCTACACCTTC. It is translated as CSVEDRRYLYGYTF.